This T cell receptor (beta chain) is drawn from a study of PD-1 blockade in classical Hodgkin lymphoma. As to this clone: Its antigen remains unidentified.

This CDR3 region has 14 residues. The germline CDR1 and CDR2 sequences are SGHNT and YYREEE (reference sequence). V dropped 3 bases and J dropped 1 base, with 9 bases sitting between them. Overall study findings and caveats: Lower baseline TCR diversity was reported for newly diagnosed patients than for healthy donors. Those starting nivolumab under 1 year post-ASCT were excluded.

The protocol was immunoSEQ multiplex PCR, while the TCRdb copy is restricted to in-frame clones and leaves out a portion. The sample includes 60,000 or so clones, about 88% of them seen just once. Autologous stem cell transplantation was followed by relapse in every patient, and brentuximab vedotin exposure varied. The V gene is TRBV5-4, the J gene TRBJ2-3; tentative D call: TRBD1 (6 bases). The material sequenced was peripheral blood mononuclear cells (PBMCs), taken at baseline. This receptor was identified in a human donor with classical Hodgkin lymphoma. The DNA of the CDR3 is TGTGCCAGCAGCTCTCACAGGGGCACAGATACGCAGTATTTT. Residues: CASSSHRGTDTQYF.